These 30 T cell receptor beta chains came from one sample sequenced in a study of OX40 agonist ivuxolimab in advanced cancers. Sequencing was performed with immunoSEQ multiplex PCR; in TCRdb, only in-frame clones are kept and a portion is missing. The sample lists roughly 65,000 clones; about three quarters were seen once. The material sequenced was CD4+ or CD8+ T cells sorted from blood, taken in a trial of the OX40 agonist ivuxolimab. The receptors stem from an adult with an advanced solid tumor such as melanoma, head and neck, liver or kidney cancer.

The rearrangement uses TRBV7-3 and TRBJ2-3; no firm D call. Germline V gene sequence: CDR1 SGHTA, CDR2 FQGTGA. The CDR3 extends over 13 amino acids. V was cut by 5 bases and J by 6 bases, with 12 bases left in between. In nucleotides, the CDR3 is TGTGCCAGCAGCCCCTCCCCAGTTGATACGCAGTATTTT. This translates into CASSPSPVDTQYF.

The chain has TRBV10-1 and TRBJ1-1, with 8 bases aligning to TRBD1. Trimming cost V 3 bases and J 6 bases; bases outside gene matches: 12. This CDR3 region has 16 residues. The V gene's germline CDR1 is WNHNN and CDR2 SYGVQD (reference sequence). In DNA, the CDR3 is TGCGCCAGCAGTGACCTCAGCAGGGGGCGCATGGCTGAAGCTTTCTTT. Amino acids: CASSDLSRGRMAEAFF.

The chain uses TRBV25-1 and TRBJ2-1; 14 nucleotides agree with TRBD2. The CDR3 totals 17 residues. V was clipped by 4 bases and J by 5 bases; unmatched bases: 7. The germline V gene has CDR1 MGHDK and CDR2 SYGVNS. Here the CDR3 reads CASSAGLAGGLHNEQFF. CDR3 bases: TGTGCCAGCAGTGCAGGACTAGCGGGGGGCCTTCACAATGAGCAGTTCTTC.

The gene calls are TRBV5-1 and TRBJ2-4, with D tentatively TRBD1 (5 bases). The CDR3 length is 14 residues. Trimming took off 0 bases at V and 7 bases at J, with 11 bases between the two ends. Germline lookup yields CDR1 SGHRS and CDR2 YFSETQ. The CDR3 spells CASSLEPGLNIQYF. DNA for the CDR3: TGCGCCAGCAGCTTGGAACCAGGGCTGAACATTCAGTACTTC.

For the CDR3, the DNA is TGTGCCAGCAGCCTCCGGCCCGAGTCCGATGAGCAGTTCTTC. Its translation is CASSLRPESDEQFF. V is TRBV14 and J is TRBJ2-1; no definite D call. This CDR3 region has 14 residues. Germline assignment: CDR1 SGHDN and CDR2 FVKESK. V shed 4 bases and J shed 8 bases, with 15 bases lying between them.

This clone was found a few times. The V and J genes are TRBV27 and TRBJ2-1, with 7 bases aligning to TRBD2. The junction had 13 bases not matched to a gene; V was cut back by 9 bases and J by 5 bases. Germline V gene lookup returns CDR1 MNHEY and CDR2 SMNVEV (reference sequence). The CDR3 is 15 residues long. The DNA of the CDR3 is TGTGCCAGTTGTGGAGCGGGGAATCGACACAATGAGCAGTTCTTC. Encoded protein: CASCGAGNRHNEQFF.

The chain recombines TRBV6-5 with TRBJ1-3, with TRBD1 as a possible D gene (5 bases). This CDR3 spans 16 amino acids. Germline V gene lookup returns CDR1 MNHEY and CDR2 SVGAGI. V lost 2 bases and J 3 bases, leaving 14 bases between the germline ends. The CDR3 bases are TGTGCCAGCAGTTACATGGGGGGTCTAGGTGGAAACACCATATATTTT. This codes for CASSYMGGLGGNTIYF.

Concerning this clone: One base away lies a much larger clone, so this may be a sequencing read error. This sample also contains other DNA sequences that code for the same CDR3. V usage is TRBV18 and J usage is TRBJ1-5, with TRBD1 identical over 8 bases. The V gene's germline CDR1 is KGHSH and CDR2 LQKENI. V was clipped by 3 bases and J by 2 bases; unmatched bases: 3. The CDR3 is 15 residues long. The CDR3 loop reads CASSPDRGGNQPQHF. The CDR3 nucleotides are TGTGCCAGCTCACCTGACAGGGGTGGCAATCAGCCCCAGCATTTT.

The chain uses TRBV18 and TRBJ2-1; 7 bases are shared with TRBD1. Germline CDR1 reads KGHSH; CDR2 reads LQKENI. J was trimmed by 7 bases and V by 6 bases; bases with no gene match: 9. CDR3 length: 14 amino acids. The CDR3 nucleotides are TGTGCCAGCTCCTCGACAGGGACGGGTAATGAGCAGTTCTTC. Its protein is CASSSTGTGNEQFF.

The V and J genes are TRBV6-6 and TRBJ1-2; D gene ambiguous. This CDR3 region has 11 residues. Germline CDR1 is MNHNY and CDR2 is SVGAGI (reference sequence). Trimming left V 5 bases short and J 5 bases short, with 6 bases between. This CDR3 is CASSPKYGYTF. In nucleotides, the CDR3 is TGTGCCAGCAGTCCCAAGTATGGCTACACCTTC.

CDR3: CASSDSRYGYTF. Here the CDR3 DNA reads TGTGCCAGCAGTGATTCCCGATATGGCTACACCTTC. The chain recombines TRBV6-1 with TRBJ1-2; D not resolved. Germline V gene data show CDR1 as MNHNS and CDR2 as SASEGT. Trimming shortened V by 3 bases and J by 5 bases, and 7 bases separated the two germline ends. The CDR3 extends over 12 amino acids.

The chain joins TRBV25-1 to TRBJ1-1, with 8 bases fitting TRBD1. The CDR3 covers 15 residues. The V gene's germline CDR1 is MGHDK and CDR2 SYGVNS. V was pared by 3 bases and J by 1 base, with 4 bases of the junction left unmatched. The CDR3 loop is CASSDPGQGNTEAFF. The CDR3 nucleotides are TGTGCCAGCAGTGACCCTGGACAGGGGAACACTGAAGCTTTCTTT.

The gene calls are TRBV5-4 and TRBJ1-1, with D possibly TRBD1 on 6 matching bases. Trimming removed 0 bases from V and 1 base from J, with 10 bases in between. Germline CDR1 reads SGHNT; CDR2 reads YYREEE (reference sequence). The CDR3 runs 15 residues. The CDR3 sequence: CASSLAGQRNTEAFF. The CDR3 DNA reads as TGTGCCAGCAGCTTGGCTGGACAGAGGAACACTGAAGCTTTCTTT.

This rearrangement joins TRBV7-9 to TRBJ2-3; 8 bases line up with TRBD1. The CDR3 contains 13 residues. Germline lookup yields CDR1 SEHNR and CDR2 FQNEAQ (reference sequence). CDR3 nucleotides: TGTGCAAGAGGGCGGCAGGGGGCGATTACGCAGTATTTT. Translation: CARGRQGAITQYF.

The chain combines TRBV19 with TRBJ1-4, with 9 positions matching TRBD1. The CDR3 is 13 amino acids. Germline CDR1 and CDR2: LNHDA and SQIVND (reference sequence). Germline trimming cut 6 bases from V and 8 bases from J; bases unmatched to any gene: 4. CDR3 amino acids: CASRGTGTEKLFF. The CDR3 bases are TGTGCCAGTAGAGGGACAGGGACCGAAAAACTGTTTTTT.

This CDR3 is CAWSPQGLTSPLHF. DNA of the CDR3: TGTGCCTGGAGTCCACAGGGCCTCACTTCACCCCTCCACTTT. The chain is built from TRBV30 and TRBJ1-6, with D possibly TRBD1 on 6 matching bases. The V and J ends lost 2 bases and 9 bases respectively, with 14 bases between them. Germline CDR1 is GTSNPN and CDR2 is SVGIG (reference sequence). The length of the CDR3 is 14 residues.

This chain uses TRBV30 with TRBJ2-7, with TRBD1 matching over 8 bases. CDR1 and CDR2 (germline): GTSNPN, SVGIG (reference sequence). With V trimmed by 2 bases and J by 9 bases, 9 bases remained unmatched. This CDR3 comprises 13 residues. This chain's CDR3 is CAWSPYQGARQYF. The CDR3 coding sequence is TGTGCCTGGAGTCCTTACCAGGGGGCGCGGCAGTACTTC.

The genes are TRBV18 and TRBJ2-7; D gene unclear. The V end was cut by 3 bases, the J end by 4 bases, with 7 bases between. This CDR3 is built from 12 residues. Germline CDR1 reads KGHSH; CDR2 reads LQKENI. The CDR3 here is CASSPGLYEQYF. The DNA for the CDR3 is TGTGCCAGCTCACCCGGTCTGTACGAGCAGTACTTC. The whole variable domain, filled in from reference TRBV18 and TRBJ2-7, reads NAGVMQNPRHLVRRRGQEARLRCSPMKGHSHVYWYRQLPEEGLKFMVYLQKENIIDESGMPKERFSAEFPKEGPSILRIQQVVRGDSAAYFCASSPGLYEQYFGPGTRLTVT.

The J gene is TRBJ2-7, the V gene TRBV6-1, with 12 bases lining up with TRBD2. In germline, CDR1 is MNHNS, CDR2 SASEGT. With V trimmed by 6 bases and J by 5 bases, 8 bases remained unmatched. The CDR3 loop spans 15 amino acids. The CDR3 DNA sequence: TGTGCCAGCAGGACCCGACTAGCGGGGGACCACGAGCAGTACTTC. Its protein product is CASRTRLAGDHEQYF.

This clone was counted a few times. The CDR3 region has the DNA TGTGCCTCAGACACAGGGGATAACTATGGCTACACCTTC. Amino acids: CASDTGDNYGYTF. The rearrangement uses TRBV7-9 and TRBJ1-2; TRBD1 agrees at 7 bases. Losses at the gene ends were 11 bases for V and 1 base for J; bases not matched to a gene: 7. This CDR3 comprises 13 residues. Per the germline V gene, CDR1 is SEHNR and CDR2 is FQNEAQ (reference sequence).

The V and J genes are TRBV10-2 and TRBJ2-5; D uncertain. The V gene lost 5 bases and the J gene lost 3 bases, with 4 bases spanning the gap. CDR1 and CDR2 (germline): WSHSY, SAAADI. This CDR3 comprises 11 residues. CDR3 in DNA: TGCGCCAGCAGTCAGAAAGAGACCCAGTACTTC. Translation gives CASSQKETQYF.

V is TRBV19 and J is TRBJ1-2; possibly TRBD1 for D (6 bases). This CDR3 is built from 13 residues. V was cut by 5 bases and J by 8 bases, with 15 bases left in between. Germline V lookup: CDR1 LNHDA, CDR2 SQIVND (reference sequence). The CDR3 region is CASSPGRGRGYTF. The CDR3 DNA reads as TGTGCCAGTAGTCCCGGCCGGGGGCGGGGCTACACCTTC.

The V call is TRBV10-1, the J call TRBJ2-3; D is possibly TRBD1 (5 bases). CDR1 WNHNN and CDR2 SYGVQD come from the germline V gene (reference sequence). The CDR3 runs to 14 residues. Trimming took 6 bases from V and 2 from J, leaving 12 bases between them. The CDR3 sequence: CASSATASTDTQYF. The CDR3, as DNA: TGCGCCAGCAGCGCGACAGCCTCCACAGATACGCAGTATTTT.

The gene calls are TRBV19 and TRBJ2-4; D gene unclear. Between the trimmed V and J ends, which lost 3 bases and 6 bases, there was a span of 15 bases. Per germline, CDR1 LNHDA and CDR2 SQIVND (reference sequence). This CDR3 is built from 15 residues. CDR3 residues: CASSIADTPGNIQYF. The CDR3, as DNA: TGTGCCAGTAGTATCGCGGATACCCCCGGAAACATTCAGTACTTC.

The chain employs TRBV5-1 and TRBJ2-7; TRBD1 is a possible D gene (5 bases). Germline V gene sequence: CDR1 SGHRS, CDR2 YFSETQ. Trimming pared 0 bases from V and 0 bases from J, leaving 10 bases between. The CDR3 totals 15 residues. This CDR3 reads CASSLVYRNSYEQYF. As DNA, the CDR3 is TGCGCCAGCAGCTTGGTATACAGGAACTCCTACGAGCAGTACTTC.

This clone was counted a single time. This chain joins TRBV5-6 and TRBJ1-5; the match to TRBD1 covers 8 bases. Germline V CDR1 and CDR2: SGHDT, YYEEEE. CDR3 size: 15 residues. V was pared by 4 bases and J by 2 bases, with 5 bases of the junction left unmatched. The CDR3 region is CASSRTGGGNQPQHF. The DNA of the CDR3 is TGTGCCAGCAGCCGTACAGGGGGAGGCAATCAGCCCCAGCATTTT.

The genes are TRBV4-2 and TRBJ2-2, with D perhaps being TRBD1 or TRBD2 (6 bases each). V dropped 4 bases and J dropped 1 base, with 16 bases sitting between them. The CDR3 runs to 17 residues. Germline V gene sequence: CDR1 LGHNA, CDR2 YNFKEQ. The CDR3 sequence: CASSRTPKGGNTGELFF. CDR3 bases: TGTGCCAGCAGCCGCACCCCTAAGGGGGGGAACACCGGGGAGCTGTTTTTT.

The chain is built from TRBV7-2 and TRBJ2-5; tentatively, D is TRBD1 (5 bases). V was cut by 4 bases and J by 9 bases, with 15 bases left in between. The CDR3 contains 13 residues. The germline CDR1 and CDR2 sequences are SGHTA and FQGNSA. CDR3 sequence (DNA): TGTGCCAGCAGCTCCGACCCATTAGGGGCCCAGTACTTC. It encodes CASSSDPLGAQYF.

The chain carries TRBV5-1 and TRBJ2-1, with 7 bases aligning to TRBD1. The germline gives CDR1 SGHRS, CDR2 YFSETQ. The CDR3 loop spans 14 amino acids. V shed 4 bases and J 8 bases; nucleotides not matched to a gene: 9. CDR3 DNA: TGCGCCAGCAGCCTTGAAGGGGGCTGGGATGAGCAGTTCTTC. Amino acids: CASSLEGGWDEQFF.

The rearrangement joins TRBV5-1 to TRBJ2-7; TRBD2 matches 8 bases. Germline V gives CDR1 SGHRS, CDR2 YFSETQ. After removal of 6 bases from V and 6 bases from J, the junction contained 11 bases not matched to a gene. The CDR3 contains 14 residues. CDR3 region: CASMDTSGGPEQYF. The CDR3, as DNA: TGCGCCAGCATGGATACGAGCGGGGGACCCGAGCAGTACTTC.